This record looks at one TCR beta chain sequence and its context. The CDR3 runs to 14 residues. V shed 0 bases and J shed 6 bases, with 9 bases lying between them. Germline V gene data show CDR1 as SGDLS and CDR2 as YYNGEE. This record comes from a study of blood T cell repertoires in COVID-19. About the study: Acute and convalescent COVID-19 specimens originated in the United States, Italy and Spain. Sample material is recorded as cDNA or gDNA derived from T cells, B-cell-depleted T cells, or PBMCs.

Authors' processing steps: The assay estimated nucleated cells by amplifying reference gene primers. The data were produced by immunoSEQ multiplex PCR, yet TCRdb's version contains in-frame clones alone and is incomplete. That table gives V, J and clone size, and the DNA gave D and trimming. The sample comprises about 340,000 clones, about four fifths of which are singletons, and 2.5% to 3.5% rests with the top ten. Specimen: peripheral blood. The J gene is TRBJ1-4, the V gene TRBV9; TRBD1 is a possible D gene (5 bases). The origin of this receptor is a man between 25 and 39 years old with active or convalescent COVID-19. CDR3 nucleotide sequence: TGTGCCAGCAGCGTAGAGGGAGGGGATGAAAAACTGTTTTTT. Its translation: CASSVEGGDEKLFF.